The sequence of this TCR beta chain was determined in a study of blood T cell repertoires in COVID-19. Study background: Material from acute and convalescent COVID-19 was sourced from the United States, Italy and Spain.

Original processing methods: Nucleated cell counts were estimated from reference gene primer amplification. Generated by immunoSEQ multiplex PCR, the TCRdb table keeps only in-frame clones and is missing some. From that table come the V and J calls and clone size; the DNA was used to work out D and trimming. The table includes some 190,000 clones, more than 75% detected once. Which cohort a participant joined came from the clinical history participants gave. Someone with COVID-19 had been met by exposed participants within 2 weeks before study entry. This CDR3 has 15 amino acids. The V gene end was trimmed by 5 bases and the J gene end by 4 bases; junction bases not matched to a gene: 7. Germline V gene lookup returns CDR1 SGHKS and CDR2 YYEKEE (reference sequence).

Sequencing was carried out using PBMCs or T cells enriched from blood (not recorded which). V and J are TRBV5-5 and TRBJ2-5; 11 nucleotides line up with TRBD2. This TCR was sampled from a man aged 55-75 years who had been exposed to COVID-19. The chain's CDR3 is CASSQTSGRRETQYF. CDR3 nucleotide sequence: TGTGCCAGCAGTCAAACTAGCGGGAGAAGAGAGACCCAGTACTTC.